What follows is one T cell receptor beta chain and its context. Its antigen remains unknown. This sample was included in a study of cytomegalovirus exposure and HLA in healthy donors. In the PCR, 60 Vbeta and 13 Jbeta primers were used. Per the study methods: About 10 million of 65 million to 95 million unique TCR beta chains were shared, per a later count. Produced via immunoSEQ multiplex PCR; TCRdb's table is partial and in-frame only. Clone size and V and J calls were adopted from that table, with D and trimming inferred from the DNA. The repertoire consists of around 160,000 clones, with under 70% occurring once and the leading ten covering around 3%. General study points: Association with HLA alleles at 0.05 false discovery rate was found for 16,951 TCR beta sequences in a later analysis.

V was pared by 3 bases and J by 6 bases, with 9 bases between. The CDR3 spans 12 residues. Germline assignment: CDR1 MDHEN and CDR2 SYDVKM. The TCR sequence derives from a middle-aged woman in good health and CMV-seropositive. The chain combines TRBV28 with TRBJ2-7; possible D gene TRBD1, 6 bases. Material: PBMCs. The CDR3 is CASSLRTAEQYF. The CDR3 DNA reads as TGTGCCAGCAGTTTGCGGACAGCCGAGCAGTACTTC.